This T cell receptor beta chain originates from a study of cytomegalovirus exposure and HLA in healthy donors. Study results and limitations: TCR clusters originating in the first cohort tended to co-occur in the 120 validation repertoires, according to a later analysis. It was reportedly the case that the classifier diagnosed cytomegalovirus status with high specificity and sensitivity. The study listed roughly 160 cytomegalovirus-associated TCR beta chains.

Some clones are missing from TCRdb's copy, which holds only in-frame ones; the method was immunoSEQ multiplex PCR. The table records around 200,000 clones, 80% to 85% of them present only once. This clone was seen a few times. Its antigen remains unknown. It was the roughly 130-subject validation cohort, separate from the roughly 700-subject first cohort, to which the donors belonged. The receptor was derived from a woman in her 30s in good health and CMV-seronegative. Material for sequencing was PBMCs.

CDR3 coding DNA: TGTGCCACCCAAAGGGGGAACACTGAAGCTTTCTTT. This codes for CATQRGNTEAFF. V gene TRBV19 combines with J gene TRBJ1-1, with a possible D match to TRBD1 (5 bases). V was pared by 10 bases and J by 1 base, with 10 bases between. The CDR3 is 12 residues long. Germline loops: CDR1 LNHDA, CDR2 SQIVND (reference sequence).